Each of the 24 T cell receptor beta chains below was sequenced from the same sample in a study of blood T cells in healthy people across ages. A second PCR of 7 to 11 cycles used a sample-barcoded 5' primer and a J-beta primer mix. Each CDR3 protein gets one entry after TCRdb re-called the 5' RACE reads with MiXCR. In the table there are roughly 930,000 distinct CDR3 sequences, around 49% of which are singletons. The sample taken for sequencing was blood. Receptor source: a man under 40 in good health.

J is TRBJ2-3 and V is TRBV20-1, with 8 bases fitting TRBD2. The CDR3 is made up of 13 amino acids. Germline CDR1 and CDR2: DFQATT and SNEGSKA (reference sequence). In DNA form, the CDR3 reads TGCAGCGCGCTGCGGGGGGGCACAGATACGCAGTATTTT. This translates into CSALRGGTDTQYF.

V usage is TRBV6-1 and J usage is TRBJ1-1; TRBD1 agrees at 9 bases. The germline V gene encodes CDR1 MNHNS and CDR2 SASEGT. This CDR3 is 17 amino acids long. Germline trimming cut 4 bases from V and 0 bases from J; bases unmatched to any gene: 9. CDR3 protein: CASSAGGTGILNTEAFF. The CDR3 DNA reads TGTGCCAGCAGTGCGGGTGGGACAGGGATATTGAACACTGAAGCTTTCTTT.

V gene TRBV27 combines with J gene TRBJ1-1; 11 nucleotides line up with TRBD1. This CDR3 contains 16 residues. Germline V gene sequence: CDR1 MNHEY, CDR2 SMNVEV (reference sequence). V shed 6 bases and J 3 bases; nucleotides not matched to a gene: 9. The CDR3 nucleotides are TGTGCCAGCAGCCCTTGGGACAGGGGGGGATACACTGAAGCTTTCTTT. The encoded protein is CASSPWDRGGYTEAFF.

This clonotype was seen at least ten times. V gene TRBV20-1 combines with J gene TRBJ2-1; D gene ambiguous. The CDR3 extends over 11 amino acids. V was trimmed by 0 bases and J by 4 bases, leaving 1 base between them. Germline V gene lookup returns CDR1 DFQATT and CDR2 SNEGSKA (reference sequence). CDR3 region: CSAREYNEQFF. The CDR3 nucleotides are TGCAGTGCTAGAGAATACAATGAGCAGTTCTTC.

To note about this clonotype: One end of the junction fails to match germline, which may point to a read error. V is TRBV7-8 and J is TRBJ1-1; D might be TRBD1 (6 bases). Germline V CDR1 and CDR2: SGHVS, FQNEAQ. This CDR3 region has 16 residues. The CDR3 spells CASSYPLGGANTEAFF. CDR3 nucleotide sequence: TGTGCCAGCAGCTATCCTCTAGGGGGGGCGAACACTGAAGCTTTTTTT.

Only a few counts were recorded for this clonotype. The rearrangement joins TRBV29-1 to TRBJ1-2, with D possibly matching TRBD1 (6 bases). The germline V gene encodes CDR1 SQVTM and CDR2 ANQGSEA. The V end was cut by 2 bases, the J end by 4 bases, with 11 bases between. The CDR3 runs to 13 residues. CDR3 amino acids: CSVERGRGYGYTF. The CDR3 coding sequence is TGCAGCGTTGAAAGGGGCAGGGGCTATGGCTACACCTTC.

This clonotype has a handful of counts. The V call is TRBV2, the J call TRBJ2-1; D perhaps matches TRBD2 (5 bases). V lost 11 bases and J 5 bases, leaving 19 bases between the germline ends. Germline V gene sequence: CDR1 SNHLY, CDR2 FYNNEI. The CDR3 is made up of 14 amino acids. The CDR3 protein is CASRREITNNEQFF. The CDR3 region has the DNA TGTGCCTCCCGCCGGGAAATCACAAACAATGAGCAGTTCTTC.

This clonotype was seen once. The CDR3 nucleotides are TGTGCCAGCAGTCCTATGGGCTGGGGCGGCTACACCTTC. Its protein product is CASSPMGWGGYTF. The chain uses TRBV7-9 and TRBJ1-2; a weak D match, TRBD1 (5 bases). This CDR3 region has 13 residues. Germline loops: CDR1 SEHNR, CDR2 FQNEAQ (reference sequence). Trimming left V 6 bases short and J 8 bases short, with 16 bases between.

This clonotype was counted many times. This chain connects TRBV28 to TRBJ2-7; D remains ambiguous. The CDR3 has 11 amino acids. Deletions cut 7 bases from V and 5 bases from J, with 9 bases between. Germline V gives CDR1 MDHEN, CDR2 SYDVKM. The CDR3, as DNA: TGTGCCAGCATCGGAGTAGACGAGCAGTACTTC. It yields the protein CASIGVDEQYF. Together with reference TRBV28 and TRBJ2-7, the CDR3 gives the full variable domain: DVKVTQSSRYLVKRTGEKVFLECVQDMDHENMFWYRQDPGLGLRLIYFSYDVKMKEKGDIPEGYSVSREKKERFSLILESASTNQTSMYLCASIGVDEQYFGPGTRLTVT.

This clonotype was counted a few times. V gene TRBV6-5 combines with J gene TRBJ2-5; D not resolved. Judging by the DNA end, TRBJ2-7 fits better; the J call may be wrong. CDR1 is MNHEY and CDR2 is SVGAGI in the germline V gene. The length of the CDR3 is 15 residues. The CDR3 coding sequence is TGTGCCAGCAGTTACTCGAAAACGCAGTCTAGCGAGCAGTACTTC. Translated: CASSYSKTQSSEQYF.

The chain uses TRBV2 and TRBJ2-3; D call uncertain. Trimming pared 4 bases from V and 3 bases from J, leaving 14 bases between. The CDR3 length is 15 residues. Germline values: CDR1 SNHLY, CDR2 FYNNEI. CDR3 loop: CASSVRLSETDTQYF. The CDR3 DNA is TGTGCCAGCAGTGTCCGGTTGTCGGAGACAGATACGCAGTATTTT.

This clonotype showed up just once. The chain combines TRBV4-2 with TRBJ1-1; TRBD1 agrees at 9 bases. This CDR3 has 17 residues. Germline values: CDR1 LGHNA, CDR2 YNFKEQ. Trimming cost V 4 bases and J 0 bases; bases outside gene matches: 9. CDR3 sequence reads: CASSPGQGPQLNTEAFF. The CDR3 DNA is TGTGCCAGCAGCCCCGGACAGGGGCCTCAGTTGAACACTGAAGCTTTCTTT.

This clonotype was seen a few times. This chain joins TRBV6-2 or TRBV6-3 and TRBJ2-7, with 11 bases lining up with TRBD1. CDR3 size: 15 residues. V was clipped by 6 bases and J by 2 bases; unmatched bases: 6. CDR1 is MNHEY and CDR2 is SVGEGT in the germline V gene. The CDR3 loop reads CASRWTGGFTYEQYF. The CDR3 DNA reads as TGTGCCAGCAGATGGACAGGGGGCTTTACCTACGAGCAGTACTTC.

V gene TRBV7-9 combines with J gene TRBJ1-4; no firm D call. The CDR3 loop spans 13 amino acids. CDR1 is SEHNR, CDR2 FQNEAQ, per germline (reference sequence). The V and J ends lost 2 bases and 2 bases respectively, with 3 bases between them. For the CDR3, the DNA is TGTGCCAGCAGCTTATCGACTAATGAAAAACTGTTTTTT. Protein sequence: CASSLSTNEKLFF.

This CDR3 is CASSLDRAQPQHF. CDR3 coding DNA: TGTGCCAGCAGTCTGGACAGGGCACAGCCCCAGCATTTT. The rearrangement uses TRBV12-3 or TRBV12-4 and TRBJ1-5; TRBD1 matches 8 bases. V shed 5 bases and J 7 bases; nucleotides not matched to a gene: 4. This CDR3 region has 13 residues.

Many counts were recorded for this clonotype. The V gene is TRBV4-3, the J gene TRBJ2-7; TRBD1 is a possible D gene (5 bases). Trimming stripped 4 bases from V and 3 bases from J, with 13 bases between. Per the germline V gene, CDR1 is LGHNA and CDR2 is YSLEER. This CDR3 comprises 14 residues. The CDR3 nucleotides are TGCGCCAGCAGCCCACAGGTTATAGGCTACGAGCAGTACTTC. Translated, it gives CASSPQVIGYEQYF.

This chain joins TRBV6-1 and TRBJ2-7, with D unresolved. Looked up from germline, CDR1 is MNHNS and CDR2 is SASEGT. The CDR3 extends over 13 amino acids. Trimming took off 8 bases at V and 2 bases at J, with 13 bases between the two ends. The CDR3 protein is CASWGSPPYEQYF. DNA for the CDR3: TGTGCCAGCTGGGGTTCCCCCCCCTACGAGCAGTACTTC.

The V and J genes are TRBV12-3 or TRBV12-4 and TRBJ2-7, with 8 bases identical to TRBD1. This CDR3 has 14 amino acids. The J segment lost 2 bases and the V segment lost 6 bases, leaving 6 bases of the junction unmatched. The CDR3 loop reads CASSRTGSPYEQYF. The CDR3 DNA reads as TGTGCCAGCAGCCGGACAGGGTCCCCCTACGAGCAGTACTTC.

In its sample, this clonotype was seen a few times. The V and J genes are TRBV6-6 and TRBJ2-5, with D maybe TRBD2 (7 bases). Germline V CDR1 and CDR2: MNHNY, SVGAGI (reference sequence). The CDR3 runs to 15 residues. Trimming stripped 3 bases from V and 5 bases from J, with 16 bases between. Here the CDR3 reads CASSYVGGPGETQYF. The CDR3 region has the DNA TGTGCCAGCAGTTATGTGGGGGGGCCTGGCGAGACCCAGTACTTC.

The rearrangement joins TRBV7-2 to TRBJ2-3; maybe TRBD2 (5 bases). This CDR3 is built from 15 residues. Germline assignment: CDR1 SGHTA and CDR2 FQGNSA. The V and J ends lost 1 base and 7 bases respectively, with 15 bases between them. CDR3 coding DNA: TGTGCCAGCAGCTTAGAACCGCTAGCTCTGAATACGCAGTATTTT. This sequence encodes CASSLEPLALNTQYF.

This clonotype was seen more than once but under ten times. V is TRBV6-5 and J is TRBJ2-7; D is perhaps TRBD1 or TRBD2 (5 bases each). The CDR3 has 14 amino acids. Germline V gene data show CDR1 as MNHEY and CDR2 as SVGAGI. V was trimmed by 6 bases and J by 2 bases, leaving 14 bases between them. This chain's CDR3 is CASRPGRITYEQYF. The CDR3 nucleotides read TGTGCCAGCAGACCGGGACGGATCACCTACGAGCAGTACTTC.

The sample holds a few counts of this clonotype. J is TRBJ2-1 and V is TRBV25-1, with unresolved D. CDR3 length: 15 amino acids. Germline assignment: CDR1 MGHDK and CDR2 SYGVNS. V was trimmed by 5 bases and J by 0 bases, leaving 11 bases between them. CDR3 sequence: CASSLDTSSYNEQFF. Written as DNA, the CDR3 is TGTGCCAGCAGTTTAGACACCAGCTCCTACAATGAGCAGTTCTTC.

The chain uses TRBV20-1 and TRBJ1-1; perhaps TRBD1 as D (6 bases). Looked up from germline, CDR1 is DFQATT and CDR2 is SNEGSKA (reference sequence). The length of the CDR3 is 15 residues. Trimming removed 3 bases at V and 1 base at J, with 15 bases between. The CDR3 DNA reads TGCAGTGCTAGGGCGAGGACGGGGGCGAACACTGAAGCTTTCTTT. It specifies CSARARTGANTEAFF.

This chain uses TRBV25-1 with TRBJ2-3, with 8 bases that match TRBD2. The ends lost 7 bases at V and 4 bases at J; junction bases unmatched: 10. Germline loops: CDR1 MGHDK, CDR2 SYGVNS. CDR3 size: 15 residues. Written as DNA, the CDR3 is TGTGCCAGCACCGACAGCGGGGGTAGGGCAGATACGCAGTATTTT. It encodes CASTDSGGRADTQYF.